Each of the 20 T cell receptor beta chains below was sequenced from the same sample in a study of blood T cells in healthy people across ages. Primed by a sample-barcoded 5' primer and a J-beta primer mix, a second PCR proceeded for 7 to 11 cycles. TCRdb independently ran MiXCR on the 5' RACE reads; one entry per CDR3 protein. The table shows about 640,000 distinct CDR3 sequences, with roughly three fifths occurring only once. The source material was blood. The receptors were gathered from a man between 60 and 75 years old in good health.

J is TRBJ2-5 and V is TRBV5-6; 7 bases are shared with TRBD2. V dropped 4 bases and J dropped 0; count of bases not matched to a gene: 6. Germline V lookup: CDR1 SGHDT, CDR2 YYEEEE. The CDR3 runs 15 residues. CDR3 in DNA: TGTGCCAGCAGCCTCTTTAGCGGGTACCAAGAGACCCAGTACTTC. As protein: CASSLFSGYQETQYF.

This clonotype came up many times. This chain links TRBV10-3 with TRBJ2-5; 9 nucleotides match TRBD2. V was clipped by 10 bases and J by 2 bases; unmatched bases: 5. The CDR3 is 13 amino acids. Germline V gene sequence: CDR1 ENHRY, CDR2 SYGVKD. CDR3: CASLAGTQETQYF. The CDR3 DNA sequence: TGTGCCAGTCTAGCGGGGACTCAAGAGACCCAGTACTTC.

V is TRBV25-1 and J is TRBJ1-6; tentative D call: TRBD1 (6 bases). Germline loops: CDR1 MGHDK, CDR2 SYGVNS. The V and J ends lost 3 bases and 9 bases respectively, with 15 bases between them. This CDR3 contains 15 residues. The CDR3 bases are TGTGCCAGCAGTGAGCGAACAGGGTGGGGTTCACCCCTCCACTTT. This encodes CASSERTGWGSPLHF.

This clonotype was observed many times. Given a much more abundant clone one base away, this may be a read error. This chain links TRBV7-2 with TRBJ2-7; tentative D call: TRBD1 (6 bases). Trimming removed 4 bases from V and 2 bases from J, with 15 bases in between. The CDR3 consists of 15 residues. Germline CDR1 SGHTA, CDR2 FQGNSA. The CDR3 DNA reads as TGTGCCAGCAGCTCAGCCAGGGACAACACCTACGAGCAGTACTTC. It codes for CASSSARDNTYEQYF.

V gene TRBV2 combines with J gene TRBJ2-3; 9 positions match TRBD2. Per germline, CDR1 SNHLY and CDR2 FYNNEI. The CDR3 is 17 amino acids. V lost 2 bases and J lost 3; bases outside the gene matches: 9. CDR3 nucleotide sequence: TGTGCCAGCAGTGAAAACCCCAGCGGGGGGTGGACAGATACGCAGTATTTT. Protein: CASSENPSGGWTDTQYF.

A single count supports this clonotype. This chain uses TRBV6-1 with TRBJ2-7; D possibly corresponds to TRBD1 (7 bases). Per the germline V gene, CDR1 is MNHNS and CDR2 is SASEGT. The ends were cut back, 3 bases at V and 3 bases at J, with 15 bases in the middle. The CDR3 sequence is 15 residues long. CDR3 sequence: CASSDAGTAVYEQYF. The CDR3 DNA reads as TGTGCCAGCAGTGACGCGGGGACAGCAGTCTACGAGCAGTACTTC.

The V and J genes are TRBV20-1 and TRBJ2-3; TRBD1 is a possible D gene (5 bases). V lost 6 bases and J 0 bases, leaving 13 bases between the germline ends. Germline lookup yields CDR1 DFQATT and CDR2 SNEGSKA (reference sequence). CDR3 size: 14 residues. CDR3 in DNA: TGCAGTGCCGGCCCAGGGCCTAGCACAGATACGCAGTATTTT. It specifies CSAGPGPSTDTQYF.

V is TRBV4-2 and J is TRBJ2-3; D may correspond to TRBD1 or TRBD2 (5 bases each). CDR1 is LGHNA and CDR2 is YNFKEQ in the germline V gene. V dropped 3 bases and J dropped 6 bases, with 22 bases sitting between them. The CDR3 loop spans 17 amino acids. CDR3 amino acids: CASSQGTNLGESDTQYF. The CDR3 DNA reads TGTGCCAGCAGCCAGGGGACCAACCTTGGGGAGTCGGATACGCAGTATTTT.

This clonotype was picked up a small number of times. The V call is TRBV4-1, the J call TRBJ2-3, with 7 bases fitting TRBD2. The CDR3 has 16 amino acids. With 4 bases clipped from V and 0 bases from J, the junction kept 7 bases outside the gene matches. The V gene's germline CDR1 is MGHRA and CDR2 YSYEKL. CDR3 coding DNA: TGCGCCAGCAGCCCGCTAGCGGATGCTAGCACAGATACGCAGTATTTT. Its protein is CASSPLADASTDTQYF.

The chain joins TRBV6-2 or TRBV6-3 to TRBJ2-3; the D gene is possibly TRBD2 (6 bases). This CDR3 comprises 13 residues. Germline CDR1 and CDR2: MNHEY and SVGEGT. V was cut by 6 bases and J by 14 bases, with 21 bases left in between. CDR3 DNA sequence: TGTGCCAGCAGGGGGGACTCCCCTCTAGGTCGGTATTTT. Translating gives CASRGDSPLGRYF.

The rearrangement joins TRBV5-6 to TRBJ2-1; D is perhaps TRBD1 (5 bases). Trimming stripped 6 bases from V and 6 bases from J, with 13 bases between. Per germline, CDR1 SGHDT and CDR2 YYEEEE. The CDR3 contains 13 residues. CDR3 bases: TGTGCCAGCAACCAGGGTATGGGCAATGAGCAGTTCTTC. It yields the protein CASNQGMGNEQFF.

J is TRBJ2-3 and V is TRBV7-9; 12 bases line up with TRBD2. J was trimmed by 2 bases and V by 1 base; bases with no gene match: 4. Germline CDR1 reads SEHNR; CDR2 reads FQNEAQ (reference sequence). The CDR3 runs to 17 residues. Here the CDR3 reads CASSLEGLAGFTDTQYF. The CDR3 DNA reads TGTGCCAGCAGCTTAGAGGGACTAGCGGGTTTCACAGATACGCAGTATTTT.

This clonotype has only a few counts. V is TRBV5-1 and J is TRBJ2-2; D ambiguous. The germline V gene encodes CDR1 SGHRS and CDR2 YFSETQ. This CDR3 spans 15 amino acids. Trimming cost V 0 bases and J 0 bases, with 6 bases left between them. The CDR3 region has the DNA TGCGCCAGCAGCTTGGTCCGGGCGAACACCGGGGAGCTGTTTTTT. The encoded protein is CASSLVRANTGELFF.

This sequence joins TRBV25-1 and TRBJ1-2, with 9 bases lining up with TRBD1. CDR3 length: 13 amino acids. J lost 4 bases, V lost 6 bases, and 3 bases had no gene match. The germline CDR1 and CDR2 sequences are MGHDK and SYGVNS. The CDR3 here is CASRGTGFYGYTF. The DNA for the CDR3 is TGTGCCAGCAGAGGGACAGGGTTCTATGGCTACACCTTC.

The V and J genes are TRBV20-1 and TRBJ2-5; D not resolved. CDR1 is DFQATT and CDR2 is SNEGSKA in the germline V gene (reference sequence). The V end lost 3 bases, the J end lost 1 base, and 12 bases lay between the germline ends. The CDR3 is 14 amino acids. Here the CDR3 reads CSASGRRSQETQYF. The CDR3 nucleotides are TGCAGTGCTAGCGGCAGGCGTTCCCAAGAGACCCAGTACTTC.

Many counts were recorded for this clonotype. The chain recombines TRBV3-1 with TRBJ1-2; D gene ambiguous. Deletions cut 4 bases from V and 4 bases from J, with 7 bases between. Germline-derived CDR1 and CDR2 are LGHDT and YNNKEL (reference sequence). The CDR3 is made up of 12 amino acids. CDR3 in DNA: TGTGCCAGCAGCCCAAGCAGCTATGGCTACACCTTC. Encoded protein: CASSPSSYGYTF. Complete variable domain (other parts from reference TRBV3-1 and TRBJ1-2): DTAVSQTPKYLVTQMGNDKSIKCEQNLGHDTMYWYKQDSKKFLKIMFSYNNKELIINETVPNRFSPKSPDKAHLNLHINSLELGDSAVYFCASSPSSYGYTFGSGTRLTVV.

There are a few counts of this clonotype. The chain has TRBV27 and TRBJ2-5, with 7 nucleotides matching TRBD1. The CDR3 runs 13 residues. The J segment lost 5 bases and the V segment lost 5 bases, leaving 5 bases of the junction unmatched. Germline V gene data show CDR1 as MNHEY and CDR2 as SMNVEV (reference sequence). The CDR3 DNA follows: TGTGCCAGCAGTGACAGGGTGGGCGAGACCCAGTACTTC. It is translated as CASSDRVGETQYF.

This clonotype occurred many times. The genes are TRBV24-1 and TRBJ2-5; D may be TRBD1 (6 bases). CDR3 length: 13 residues. Germline CDR1 KGHDR, CDR2 SFDVKD. The V and J ends lost 8 bases and 0 bases respectively, with 9 bases between them. This chain's CDR3 is CATTDSYQETQYF. DNA for the CDR3: TGTGCCACCACGGACAGCTACCAAGAGACCCAGTACTTC.

This chain uses TRBV5-1 with TRBJ1-1; 8 nucleotides match TRBD1. Germline assignment: CDR1 SGHRS and CDR2 YFSETQ. The CDR3 runs 15 residues. Germline trimming cut 4 bases from V and 4 bases from J; bases unmatched to any gene: 9. The CDR3 bases are TGCGCCAGCAGCAGCCTAGGACAGGGTTCCACTGAAGCTTTCTTT. Its protein is CASSSLGQGSTEAFF. The variable domain in full, with the rest retrieved from reference TRBV5-1 and TRBJ1-1, is KAGVTQTPRYLIKTRGQQVTLSCSPISGHRSVSWYQQTPGQGLQFLFEYFSETQRNKGNFPGRFSGRQFSNSRSEMNVSTLELGDSALYLCASSSLGQGSTEAFFGQGTRLTVV.

The J gene is TRBJ2-1, the V gene TRBV5-1, with 9 bases lining up with TRBD2. The CDR3 covers 16 residues. Germline V gene lookup returns CDR1 SGHRS and CDR2 YFSETQ. The junction had 4 bases not matched to a gene; V was cut back by 0 bases and J by 3 bases. The CDR3 loop reads CASSLAVSGGYNEQFF. The DNA for the CDR3 is TGCGCCAGCAGCTTGGCCGTTAGCGGGGGCTACAATGAGCAGTTCTTC.